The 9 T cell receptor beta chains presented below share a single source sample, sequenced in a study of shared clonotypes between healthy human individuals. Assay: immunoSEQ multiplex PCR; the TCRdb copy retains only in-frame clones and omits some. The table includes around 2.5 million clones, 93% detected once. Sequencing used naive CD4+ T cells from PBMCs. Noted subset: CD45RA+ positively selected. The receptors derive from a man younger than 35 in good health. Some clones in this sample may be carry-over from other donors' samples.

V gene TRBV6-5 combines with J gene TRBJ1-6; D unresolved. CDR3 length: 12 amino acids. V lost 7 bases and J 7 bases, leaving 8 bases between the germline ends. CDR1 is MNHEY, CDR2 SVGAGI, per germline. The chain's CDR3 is CASMEGNSPLHF. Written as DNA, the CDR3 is TGTGCCAGCATGGAGGGCAATTCACCCCTCCACTTT.

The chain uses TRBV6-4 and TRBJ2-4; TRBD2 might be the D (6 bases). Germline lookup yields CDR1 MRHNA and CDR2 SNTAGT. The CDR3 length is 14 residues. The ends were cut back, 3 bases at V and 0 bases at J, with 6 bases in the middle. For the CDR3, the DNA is TGTGCCAGCAGTGAGGGGGGAGCCAAAAACATTCAGTACTTC. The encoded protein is CASSEGGAKNIQYF.

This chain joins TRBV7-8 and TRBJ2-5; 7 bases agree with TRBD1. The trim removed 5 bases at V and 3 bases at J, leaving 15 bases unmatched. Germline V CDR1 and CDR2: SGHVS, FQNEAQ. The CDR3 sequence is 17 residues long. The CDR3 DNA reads TGTGCCAGCAGCCCGGACGGACAGGATAGGCCCAAAGAGACCCAGTACTTC. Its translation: CASSPDGQDRPKETQYF.

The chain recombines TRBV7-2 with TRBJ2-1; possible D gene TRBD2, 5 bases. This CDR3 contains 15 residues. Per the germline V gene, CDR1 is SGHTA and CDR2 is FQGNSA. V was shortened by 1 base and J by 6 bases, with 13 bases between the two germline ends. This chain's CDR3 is CASSLVGGAFNEQFF. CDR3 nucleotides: TGTGCCAGCAGCTTAGTAGGAGGTGCTTTCAATGAGCAGTTCTTC. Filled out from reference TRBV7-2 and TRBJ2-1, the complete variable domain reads GAGVSQSPSNKVTEKGKDVELRCDPISGHTALYWYRQSLGQGLEFLIYFQGNSAPDKSGLPSDRFSAERTGGSVSTLTIQRTQQEDSAVYLCASSLVGGAFNEQFFGPGTRLTVL.

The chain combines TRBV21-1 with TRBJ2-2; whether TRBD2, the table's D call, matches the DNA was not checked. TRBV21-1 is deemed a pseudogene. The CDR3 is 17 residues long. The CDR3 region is CASSKNWLAGGPRELFF. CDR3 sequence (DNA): TGTGCCAGCAGCAAGAATTGGCTAGCGGGAGGGCCCCGGGAGCTGTTTTTT.

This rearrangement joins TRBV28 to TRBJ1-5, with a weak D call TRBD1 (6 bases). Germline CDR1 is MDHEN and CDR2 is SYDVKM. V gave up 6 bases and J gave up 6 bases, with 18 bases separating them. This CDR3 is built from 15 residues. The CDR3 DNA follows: TGTGCCAGCAGCCCCCGGGGGCCTGGGGGTCAGCCCCAGCATTTT. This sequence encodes CASSPRGPGGQPQHF.

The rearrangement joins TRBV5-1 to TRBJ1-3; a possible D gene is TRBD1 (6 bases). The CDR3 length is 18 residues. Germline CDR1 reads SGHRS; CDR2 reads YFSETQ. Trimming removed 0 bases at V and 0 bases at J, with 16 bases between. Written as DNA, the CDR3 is TGCGCCAGCAGCTTGGATGGGGGCAGCCGATACTCTGGAAACACCATATATTTT. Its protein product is CASSLDGGSRYSGNTIYF.

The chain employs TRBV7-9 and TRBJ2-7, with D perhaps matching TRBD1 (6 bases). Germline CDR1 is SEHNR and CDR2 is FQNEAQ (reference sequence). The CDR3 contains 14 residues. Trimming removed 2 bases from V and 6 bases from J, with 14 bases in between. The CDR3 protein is CASSLFGGTSEQYF. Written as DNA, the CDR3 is TGTGCCAGCAGCTTATTTGGGGGCACGTCCGAGCAGTACTTC.

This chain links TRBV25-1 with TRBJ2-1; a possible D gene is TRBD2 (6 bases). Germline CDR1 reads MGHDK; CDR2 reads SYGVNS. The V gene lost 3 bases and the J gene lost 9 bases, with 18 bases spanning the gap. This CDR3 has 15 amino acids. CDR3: CASSDPGLARSEQFF. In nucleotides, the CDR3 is TGTGCCAGCAGTGACCCGGGACTGGCACGTAGTGAGCAGTTCTTC.